This T cell receptor (beta chain) was captured by sequencing in a study of blood T cell repertoires in COVID-19. Overall study context: The cDNA or gDNA used as material had been derived from T cells, B-cell-depleted T cells, or PBMCs.

This table comes from immunoSEQ multiplex PCR, and its TCRdb copy is limited to in-frame clones, with some not included. The data hold more than 140,000 clones, with under 85% observed a single time. The CDR3 is 16 residues long. The germline gives CDR1 LGHDT, CDR2 YNNKEL (reference sequence). Between the trimmed V and J ends, which lost 1 base and 2 bases, there was a span of 11 bases. The chain employs TRBV3-1 (or the pseudogene TRBV3-2) and TRBJ2-2; weak D call: TRBD2 (6 bases). Sequencing was carried out using peripheral blood. This TCR was sampled from a human donor in a cohort sampled during active COVID-19. CDR3: CASSQVLATNTGELFF. CDR3 nucleotides: TGTGCCAGCAGCCAAGTCCTAGCGACAAACACCGGGGAGCTGTTTTTT.